Below are 15 T cell receptor beta chains sequenced from a single sample in a study of blood T cell repertoires in COVID-19. TCRdb's table, derived via immunoSEQ multiplex PCR, lists solely in-frame clones and lacks some. The table records more than 95,000 clones, 79% of them present only once. Sequencing was performed on peripheral blood. Receptor source: a man aged 35 to 55 with active or convalescent COVID-19.

The chain employs TRBV10-1 and TRBJ2-3, with D possibly TRBD2 on 6 matching bases. This CDR3 has 14 residues. The V gene lost 4 bases and the J gene lost 6 bases, with 14 bases spanning the gap. CDR1 and CDR2 (germline): WNHNN, SYGVQD (reference sequence). The CDR3 protein is CASSVASSVDTQYF. The CDR3 DNA reads TGCGCCAGCAGTGTAGCGTCTAGCGTTGATACGCAGTATTTT.

This clone was counted a single time. This chain joins TRBV19 and TRBJ2-6; a possible D gene is TRBD1 (6 bases). V gave up 4 bases and J gave up 0 bases, with 7 bases separating them. The CDR3 runs 15 residues. Looked up from germline, CDR1 is LNHDA and CDR2 is SQIVND (reference sequence). CDR3 sequence reads: CASSTDSSGANVLTF. DNA for the CDR3: TGTGCCAGTAGTACGGACAGCTCTGGGGCCAACGTCCTGACTTTC. Combining the CDR3 with reference TRBV19 and TRBJ2-6 gives the whole variable domain DGGITQSPKYLFRKEGQNVTLSCEQNLNHDAMYWYRQDPGQGLRLIYYSQIVNDFQKGDIAEGYSVSREKKESFPLTVTSAQKNPTAFYLCASSTDSSGANVLTFGAGSRLTVL.

This chain uses TRBV20-1 with TRBJ2-7; D unresolved. This CDR3 is built from 10 residues. The V end was cut by 5 bases, the J end by 6 bases, with 8 bases between. Germline CDR1 and CDR2: DFQATT and SNEGSKA (reference sequence). CDR3 nucleotides: TGCAGTGCTGCGGTGACCGAGCAGTACTTC. This encodes CSAAVTEQYF.

The rearrangement joins TRBV5-6 to TRBJ2-7; D possibly corresponds to TRBD1 (5 bases). The CDR3 has 14 amino acids. Germline V lookup: CDR1 SGHDT, CDR2 YYEEEE. V was shortened by 5 bases and J by 6 bases, with 18 bases between the two germline ends. CDR3 protein: CASSVLTDHGEQYF. DNA of the CDR3: TGTGCCAGCAGTGTACTGACAGACCATGGCGAGCAGTACTTC.

The CDR3 DNA reads TGTGCCAGCAGTCGCTTAGCGGGGGGGTCCTACGAGCAGTACTTC. It translates to CASSRLAGGSYEQYF. This chain joins TRBV6-5 and TRBJ2-7, with 11 bases fitting TRBD2. The CDR3 is 15 residues long. After removal of 5 bases from V and 1 base from J, the junction contained 4 bases not matched to a gene. The germline CDR1 and CDR2 sequences are MNHEY and SVGAGI.

V is TRBV12-3 or TRBV12-4 and J is TRBJ2-7; D may be TRBD2 (5 bases). The V end was cut by 7 bases, the J end by 8 bases, with 12 bases between. The CDR3 runs to 11 residues. The CDR3 sequence: CASMAGSQQYF. DNA of the CDR3: TGTGCCAGCATGGCGGGTTCACAGCAGTACTTC.

This chain links TRBV29-1 with TRBJ1-2; 7 nucleotides align to TRBD1. V shed 5 bases and J 5 bases; nucleotides not matched to a gene: 5. The CDR3 runs to 12 residues. Germline loops: CDR1 SQVTM, CDR2 ANQGSEA. In DNA form, the CDR3 reads TGCAGCGTTAAGGGACAGATTTATGGCTACACCTTC. As protein: CSVKGQIYGYTF.

This chain joins TRBV19 and TRBJ2-7; 9 bases line up with TRBD1. Looked up from germline, CDR1 is LNHDA and CDR2 is SQIVND (reference sequence). The CDR3 extends over 13 amino acids. V was clipped by 6 bases and J by 4 bases; unmatched bases: 4. The CDR3 reads CASRKDRGYEQYF. As DNA, the CDR3 is TGTGCCAGTAGGAAGGACAGGGGTTACGAGCAGTACTTC.

This clone was seen a few times. This chain uses TRBV4-3 with TRBJ2-7, with D maybe TRBD2 (7 bases). This CDR3 has 16 amino acids. Trimming cost V 4 bases and J 2 bases, with 18 bases left between them. Per germline, CDR1 LGHNA and CDR2 YSLEER. The CDR3 coding sequence is TGCGCCAGCAGCCTGGAAGGGGGGGGCCTCCCCTACGAGCAGTACTTC. Translated: CASSLEGGGLPYEQYF.

The chain carries TRBV28 and TRBJ2-7; TRBD1 aligns across 9 bases. CDR1 is MDHEN, CDR2 SYDVKM, per germline. Trimming cost V 7 bases and J 2 bases; bases outside gene matches: 6. The CDR3 runs 14 residues. CDR3 region: CASTSGTGTYEQYF. Here the CDR3 DNA reads TGTGCCAGCACCTCCGGGACAGGGACCTACGAGCAGTACTTC. The whole variable domain, filled in from reference TRBV28 and TRBJ2-7, reads DVKVTQSSRYLVKRTGEKVFLECVQDMDHENMFWYRQDPGLGLRLIYFSYDVKMKEKGDIPEGYSVSREKKERFSLILESASTNQTSMYLCASTSGTGTYEQYFGPGTRLTVT.

This chain links TRBV19 with TRBJ1-2; a possible D gene is TRBD1 (6 bases). Trimming removed 6 bases from V and 2 bases from J, with 10 bases in between. Germline loops: CDR1 LNHDA, CDR2 SQIVND (reference sequence). The CDR3 consists of 13 residues. CDR3 DNA: TGTGCCAGTAGCAGGGACATCAACTATGGCTACACCTTC. Its protein product is CASSRDINYGYTF.

For the CDR3, the DNA is TGTGCCTGGGGGGACAGGGGAAATTCACCCCTCCACTTT. Translating it yields CAWGDRGNSPLHF. The rearrangement uses TRBV30 and TRBJ1-6; 10 bases map to TRBD1. CDR3 length equals 13 residues. Trimming removed 5 bases from V and 7 bases from J; junction bases left unmatched: 2. CDR1 and CDR2 from the germline V gene are GTSNPN and SVGIG (reference sequence).

The V gene is TRBV30, the J gene TRBJ1-1, with D perhaps matching TRBD1 (6 bases). The CDR3 is 13 residues long. CDR1 GTSNPN and CDR2 SVGIG come from the germline V gene (reference sequence). V gave up 3 bases and J gave up 1 base, with 9 bases separating them. The CDR3 is CAWSRQANTEAFF. Here the CDR3 DNA reads TGTGCCTGGAGCCGACAGGCGAACACTGAAGCTTTCTTT.

In this sample, this clone turned up a few times. The CDR3 sequence: CASSLEEGPYGYTF. As DNA, the CDR3 is TGTGCCAGCAGCTTAGAGGAGGGACCCTATGGCTACACCTTC. This rearrangement joins TRBV7-9 to TRBJ1-2; possible D gene TRBD1, 5 bases. The CDR3 runs 14 residues. The germline V gene encodes CDR1 SEHNR and CDR2 FQNEAQ (reference sequence). Trimming removed 1 base from V and 4 bases from J, with 10 bases in between.

The CDR3, as DNA: TGTGCCACCAGCAGGGTCTTCGGGCAGGGGACTGAAGCTTTCTTT. It codes for CATSRVFGQGTEAFF. J is TRBJ1-1 and V is TRBV15, with D perhaps matching TRBD1 (6 bases). Per germline, CDR1 LNHNV and CDR2 YYDKDF (reference sequence). The CDR3 loop spans 15 amino acids. The V end lost 3 bases, the J end lost 5 bases, and 16 bases lay between the germline ends.